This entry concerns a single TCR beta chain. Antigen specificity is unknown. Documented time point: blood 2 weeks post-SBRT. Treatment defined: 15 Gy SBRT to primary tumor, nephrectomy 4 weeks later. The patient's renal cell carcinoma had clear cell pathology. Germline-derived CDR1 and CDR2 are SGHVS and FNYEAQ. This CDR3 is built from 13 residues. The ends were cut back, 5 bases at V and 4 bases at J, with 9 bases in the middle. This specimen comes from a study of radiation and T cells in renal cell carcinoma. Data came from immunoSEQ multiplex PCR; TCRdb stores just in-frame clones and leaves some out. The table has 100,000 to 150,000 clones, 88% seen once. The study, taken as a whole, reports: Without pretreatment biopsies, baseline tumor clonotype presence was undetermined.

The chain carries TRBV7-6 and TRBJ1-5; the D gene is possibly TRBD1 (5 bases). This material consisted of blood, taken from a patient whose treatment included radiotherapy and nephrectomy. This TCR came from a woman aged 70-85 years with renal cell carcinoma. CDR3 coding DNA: TGTGCCAGCAGCCCCCAGGGTAATCAGCCCCAGCATTTT. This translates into CASSPQGNQPQHF.